Listed here are 32 T cell receptor beta chains from one sample, sequenced in a study of T cell changes during pregnancy in multiple sclerosis. TCRdb's table, derived via immunoSEQ multiplex PCR, lists solely in-frame clones and lacks some. The repertoire holds approximately 100,000 clones, with roughly nine tenths as singletons. The material sequenced was peripheral blood, taken after pregnancy. The receptors derive from a female donor with multiple sclerosis, enrolled in a pregnancy study.

The chain uses TRBV13 and TRBJ1-4, with D tentatively TRBD1 (5 bases). With 5 bases removed from V and 8 bases from J, the gap between germline ends came to 12 bases. The CDR3 sequence is 13 residues long. The V gene's germline CDR1 is PRHDT and CDR2 FYEKMQ (reference sequence). In nucleotides, the CDR3 is TGTGCCAGCAGCGGCGGAGGGGAAGAAAAACTGTTTTTT. It encodes CASSGGGEEKLFF.

V usage is TRBV27 and J usage is TRBJ1-2; 9 positions match TRBD1. This CDR3 contains 13 residues. Germline loops: CDR1 MNHEY, CDR2 SMNVEV (reference sequence). V shed 6 bases and J 8 bases; nucleotides not matched to a gene: 7. The CDR3 nucleotides are TGTGCCAGCAGCGGATGGACAGGGGAAGGCTACACCTTC. The encoded protein is CASSGWTGEGYTF.

V gene TRBV9 combines with J gene TRBJ2-5, with D possibly being TRBD1 (6 bases). The CDR3 has 16 residues. In germline, CDR1 is SGDLS, CDR2 YYNGEE. Trimming left V 4 bases short and J 1 base short, with 17 bases between. This CDR3 reads CASSSPGRGGQETQYF. The CDR3 nucleotides read TGTGCCAGCAGCTCCCCGGGCAGGGGCGGCCAAGAGACCCAGTACTTC.

The rearrangement links TRBV7-9 to TRBJ1-3; D gene ambiguous. The CDR3 extends over 14 amino acids. Deletions cut 6 bases from V and 0 bases from J, with 9 bases between. Per germline, CDR1 SEHNR and CDR2 FQNEAQ (reference sequence). The CDR3 spells CASRLDISGNTIYF. The CDR3 DNA sequence: TGTGCCAGCAGGCTTGACATCTCTGGAAACACCATATATTTT.

The chain links TRBV7-2 to TRBJ2-5, with TRBD1 matching over 7 bases. J gave up 7 bases and V 4 bases, and 6 bases lay outside the gene matches. This CDR3 is built from 13 residues. Germline-derived CDR1 and CDR2 are SGHTA and FQGNSA. DNA for the CDR3: TGTGCCAGCAGCTCAGACAGGGCCGGGACCCAGTACTTC. Its protein is CASSSDRAGTQYF.

The J gene is TRBJ1-3, the V gene TRBV6-5, with D unclear. The V and J ends lost 2 bases and 2 bases respectively, with 13 bases between them. This CDR3 region has 16 residues. Germline-derived CDR1 and CDR2 are MNHEY and SVGAGI. As DNA, the CDR3 is TGTGCCAGCAGTTACCAAAGAGCTTCGGCTGGAAACACCATATATTTT. Amino acids: CASSYQRASAGNTIYF.

The chain links TRBV5-8 to TRBJ1-5, with a weak D call TRBD1 (5 bases). Germline values: CDR1 SGHTS, CDR2 YDEGEE. V lost 2 bases to trimming and J lost 6 bases, with 12 bases between them. The CDR3 extends over 14 amino acids. The CDR3 reads CASSFSRVRQPQHF. The CDR3 DNA is TGTGCCAGCAGCTTCAGCAGGGTACGTCAGCCCCAGCATTTT. Full variable domain (outside the CDR3, taken from reference TRBV5-8 and TRBJ1-5): EAGVTQSPTHLIKTRGQQATLRCSPISGHTSVYWYQQALGLGLQFLLWYDEGEERNRGNFPPRFSGRQFPNYSSELNVNALELEDSALYLCASSFSRVRQPQHFGDGTRLSIL.

The rearrangement joins TRBV30 to TRBJ2-5, with 14 bases aligning to TRBD2. The V gene end was trimmed by 2 bases and the J gene end by 5 bases; junction bases not matched to a gene: 16. Germline CDR1 reads GTSNPN; CDR2 reads SVGIG (reference sequence). The CDR3 loop spans 19 amino acids. CDR3 sequence reads: CAWSYRGLAGATNRETQYF. Here the CDR3 DNA reads TGTGCCTGGAGTTACCGGGGACTAGCGGGGGCCACAAACCGTGAGACCCAGTACTTC.

This rearrangement joins TRBV6-4 to TRBJ2-3; TRBD2 matches 9 bases. The CDR3 totals 16 residues. Germline CDR1 reads MRHNA; CDR2 reads SNTAGT. The junction had 11 bases not matched to a gene; V was cut back by 6 bases and J by 4 bases. The CDR3 loop reads CASSPEAGGPADTQYF. The DNA for the CDR3 is TGTGCCAGCAGCCCCGAGGCGGGGGGGCCCGCAGATACGCAGTATTTT.

CDR3 residues: CASNILRDAAEAFF. For the CDR3, the DNA is TGTGCCAGCAACATATTGAGGGATGCGGCTGAAGCTTTCTTT. The V gene is TRBV5-6, the J gene TRBJ1-1; D gene uncertain. The CDR3 sequence is 14 residues long. Germline loops: CDR1 SGHDT, CDR2 YYEEEE. V was shortened by 6 bases and J by 6 bases, with 18 bases between the two germline ends.

CDR3 region: CASSGLRGAHGYTF. CDR3 coding DNA: TGTGCCAGCAGCGGCCTCAGGGGCGCGCATGGCTACACCTTC. The V and J genes are TRBV11-2 and TRBJ1-2; D perhaps matches TRBD1 (6 bases). The CDR3 has 14 amino acids. CDR1 and CDR2 from the germline V gene are SGHAT and FQNNGV. V dropped 5 bases and J dropped 6 bases, with 16 bases sitting between them.

The chain couples TRBV19 to TRBJ2-7; D not certain. The CDR3 loop spans 13 amino acids. Germline V gives CDR1 LNHDA, CDR2 SQIVND (reference sequence). V shed 1 base and J shed 3 bases, with 7 bases lying between them. CDR3 bases: TGTGCCAGTAGTATAGGAGGAGTCTACGAGCAGTACTTC. Protein sequence: CASSIGGVYEQYF.

The V and J genes are TRBV30 and TRBJ2-5; TRBD2 is a possible D gene (6 bases). The V end was cut by 8 bases, the J end by 5 bases, with 21 bases between. Germline-derived CDR1 and CDR2 are GTSNPN and SVGIG (reference sequence). This CDR3 spans 14 amino acids. Here the CDR3 reads CAGLPSRGWETQYF. The CDR3 region has the DNA TGTGCCGGGCTACCGTCCCGGGGGTGGGAGACCCAGTACTTC.

J is TRBJ2-7 and V is TRBV5-6, with 7 bases matching TRBD1. The CDR3 loop spans 15 amino acids. V gave up 5 bases and J gave up 0 bases; unmatched junction bases: 8. CDR1 SGHDT and CDR2 YYEEEE come from the germline V gene. CDR3 amino acids: CASSPGGQDSYEQYF. The CDR3 region has the DNA TGTGCCAGCAGTCCAGGGGGACAAGACTCCTACGAGCAGTACTTC.

The rearrangement uses TRBV5-4 and TRBJ2-5; 16 bases are shared with TRBD2. The germline gives CDR1 SGHNT, CDR2 YYREEE (reference sequence). With 4 bases clipped from V and 5 bases from J, the junction kept 8 bases outside the gene matches. The CDR3 is made up of 17 amino acids. CDR3 coding DNA: TGTGCCAGCAGCCCCGGGACTAGCGGGGGGGCTGGGGAGACCCAGTACTTC. Translation: CASSPGTSGGAGETQYF.

The CDR3 is CASSLDLHRQGEDTEAFF. CDR3 nucleotides: TGTGCCAGCAGCTTAGACCTCCATAGACAGGGAGAGGACACTGAAGCTTTCTTT. V gene TRBV7-8 combines with J gene TRBJ1-1; the match to TRBD1 covers 7 bases. Germline assignment: CDR1 SGHVS and CDR2 FQNEAQ. The J segment lost 3 bases and the V segment lost 1 base, leaving 14 bases of the junction unmatched. The CDR3 extends over 18 amino acids.

The CDR3 region has the DNA TGTGCCAGCACCGAGGGGGCTTTAATATCCTCCTACGAGCAGTACTTC. This gives the protein CASTEGALISSYEQYF. This chain joins TRBV28 and TRBJ2-7, with 7 bases that match TRBD1. Losses at the gene ends were 7 bases for V and 0 bases for J; bases not matched to a gene: 12. The CDR3 extends over 16 amino acids. Germline loops: CDR1 MDHEN, CDR2 SYDVKM.

The J gene is TRBJ1-4, the V gene TRBV7-2; a weak D match, TRBD1 (5 bases). Trimming took off 5 bases at V and 6 bases at J, with 13 bases between the two ends. Germline-derived CDR1 and CDR2 are SGHTA and FQGNSA. The CDR3 covers 14 residues. CDR3 coding DNA: TGTGCCAGCAGCCTGGGGCCCAAAGATGAAAAACTGTTTTTT. Translated, it gives CASSLGPKDEKLFF.

This CDR3 is CASSSTSLVIEQFF. Written as DNA, the CDR3 is TGTGCCAGCAGTTCAACTTCCCTAGTTATTGAGCAGTTCTTC. J is TRBJ2-1 and V is TRBV27; D is unclear. The CDR3 sequence is 14 residues long. From germline, CDR1 is MNHEY and CDR2 SMNVEV (reference sequence). V lost 4 bases and J 9 bases, leaving 16 bases between the germline ends.

This clone was recorded many times. Other DNA sequences within the sample encode an identical CDR3. The genes are TRBV10-3 and TRBJ1-5, with 8 nucleotides matching TRBD1. CDR1 and CDR2 (germline): ENHRY, SYGVKD. This CDR3 has 14 residues. J was trimmed by 0 bases and V by 9 bases; bases with no gene match: 4. CDR3 sequence: CAIGTGDSNQPQHF. CDR3 bases: TGTGCCATAGGGACAGGCGATAGCAATCAGCCCCAGCATTTT.

This clone has a handful of counts. V is TRBV7-2 and J is TRBJ2-1; 7 bases line up with TRBD1. V was pared by 4 bases and J by 7 bases, with 1 base of the junction left unmatched. This CDR3 has 12 residues. In germline, CDR1 is SGHTA, CDR2 FQGNSA. The CDR3 DNA reads as TGTGCCAGCAGCTCCAGGGGGAATGAGCAGTTCTTC. Its protein product is CASSSRGNEQFF.

This chain links TRBV18 with TRBJ1-2, with D perhaps matching TRBD1 (5 bases). The length of the CDR3 is 12 residues. Per the germline V gene, CDR1 is KGHSH and CDR2 is LQKENI. V lost 3 bases to trimming and J lost 10 bases, with 12 bases between them. The CDR3 region is CASSPSGTDYTF. The CDR3 DNA sequence: TGTGCCAGCTCACCCTCCGGGACTGACTACACCTTC.

The chain combines TRBV11-2 with TRBJ2-2; D uncertain. The CDR3 runs to 16 residues. The germline V gene encodes CDR1 SGHAT and CDR2 FQNNGV. The V and J ends lost 5 bases and 0 bases respectively, with 13 bases between them. The CDR3 nucleotides are TGTGCCAGCAGCCCGGCGGCTAGTCCGAACACCGGGGAGCTGTTTTTT. This sequence encodes CASSPAASPNTGELFF.

The chain uses TRBV5-1 and TRBJ2-7; 8 bases align to TRBD1. The V gene's germline CDR1 is SGHRS and CDR2 YFSETQ. V lost 1 base and J lost 1; bases outside the gene matches: 4. The CDR3 runs 15 residues. CDR3 amino acids: CASSLSTGDSYEQYF. In DNA form, the CDR3 reads TGCGCCAGCAGCTTGTCGACAGGGGATTCCTACGAGCAGTACTTC.

This chain connects TRBV10-2 to TRBJ1-5, with TRBD1 identical over 9 bases. Germline CDR1 WSHSY, CDR2 SAAADI. V lost 0 bases, J lost 16 bases, and 7 bases stayed unmatched. The CDR3 covers 13 residues. In DNA form, the CDR3 reads TGCGCCAGCAGTGAGTCGTTTCGGGACAGGGTCCATTTT. Amino acids: CASSESFRDRVHF.

This rearrangement joins TRBV6-5 to TRBJ2-7, with 12 positions matching TRBD2. CDR1 is MNHEY and CDR2 is SVGAGI in the germline V gene. V gave up 5 bases and J gave up 3 bases; unmatched junction bases: 5. The CDR3 is made up of 15 amino acids. The CDR3 coding sequence is TGTGCCAGCAGTCGGGAGACTAGCGGGGGCTACGAGCAGTACTTC. It encodes CASSRETSGGYEQYF.

The chain is built from TRBV19 and TRBJ2-2, with 7 bases lining up with TRBD1. Trimming at V came to 5 bases and at J to 9 bases, leaving 9 bases not matched to a gene. Germline CDR1 and CDR2: LNHDA and SQIVND (reference sequence). CDR3 length: 14 amino acids. The CDR3 DNA is TGTGCCAGTAGTGACAGGGACGGTTCTCGGGAGCTGTTTTTT. It is translated as CASSDRDGSRELFF.

The chain links TRBV5-4 to TRBJ2-3; the D is unclear. The CDR3 consists of 13 residues. V was pared by 4 bases and J by 0 bases, with 6 bases between. The germline gives CDR1 SGHNT, CDR2 YYREEE (reference sequence). The CDR3 nucleotides read TGTGCCAGCAGCGTACTTAGCACAGATACGCAGTATTTT. The encoded protein is CASSVLSTDTQYF.

V gene TRBV2 combines with J gene TRBJ2-2; tentative D call: TRBD1 (5 bases). Trimming left V 7 bases short and J 5 bases short, with 20 bases between. This CDR3 comprises 16 residues. Looked up from germline, CDR1 is SNHLY and CDR2 is FYNNEI. CDR3 sequence (DNA): TGTGCCAGCACCTCGACCTTAAGGGGTTTAACCGGGGAGCTGTTTTTT. Protein sequence: CASTSTLRGLTGELFF. Supplemented by reference TRBV2 and TRBJ2-2, the full variable domain reads EPEVTQTPSHQVTQMGQEVILRCVPISNHLYFYWYRQILGQKVEFLVSFYNNEISEKSEIFDDQFSVERPDGSNFTLKIRSTKLEDSAMYFCASTSTLRGLTGELFFGEGSRLTVL.

V gene TRBV5-4 combines with J gene TRBJ2-1; 8 bases map to TRBD1. Looked up from germline, CDR1 is SGHNT and CDR2 is YYREEE (reference sequence). The CDR3 runs to 14 residues. After removal of 1 base from V and 7 bases from J, the junction contained 4 bases not matched to a gene. In DNA form, the CDR3 reads TGTGCCAGCAGCTTGACAGGGGGGATGAATGAGCAGTTCTTC. Translated, it gives CASSLTGGMNEQFF.

The chain has TRBV27 and TRBJ2-7, with 10 bases matching TRBD2. V was clipped by 5 bases and J by 0 bases; unmatched bases: 4. This CDR3 is built from 15 residues. Germline CDR1 and CDR2: MNHEY and SMNVEV (reference sequence). CDR3 residues: CASSLSGGVSYEQYF. The CDR3 DNA reads TGTGCCAGCAGTCTGAGCGGGGGGGTCTCCTACGAGCAGTACTTC.

This clone was detected a few times. The V gene is TRBV9, the J gene TRBJ1-2, with 7 bases matching TRBD1. The CDR3 is made up of 15 amino acids. V lost 0 bases and J lost 2; bases outside the gene matches: 4. From germline, CDR1 is SGDLS and CDR2 YYNGEE. Here the CDR3 DNA reads TGTGCCAGCAGCGTAGGGGACAGACTAAACTATGGCTACACCTTC. Protein product: CASSVGDRLNYGYTF.